This T cell receptor (beta chain) was sequenced in a study of cytomegalovirus exposure and HLA in healthy donors (dated by TCRdb to the late 2010s). Describing the broader study: An earlier analysis of roughly 570 of the donors reported 276 Gb of sequence data and 117 million unique TCR beta sequences obtained from about 200 million T cells. About 300 gigabases of sequencing data and around 88 million unique TCR sequences made up an early release that covered several hundred HLA-typed donors. Of the roughly 390 genotyped donors, roughly 85% fell in the genetic ancestry cluster associated with self-reported Caucasian donors. The aim of the study was to test whether cataloging public T cell receptors could identify signatures of past pathogen exposure. The study used immunosequencing to profile the T cell repertoires of 600 to 850 subjects and linked those repertoires to cytomegalovirus serostatus. Along with the approximately 600-subject first cohort, a separate validation cohort of over a hundred different subjects was used. To predict cytomegalovirus infection status, the study combined high-throughput TCR immunosequencing, statistical association of individual TCRs with disease status, and machine learning. To study patterns of TCR occurrence, a later analysis re-analyzed previously published TCR beta repertoires from 550 to 800 donors and added high-resolution HLA genotyping. Rather than drawing on any new phenotypic data, the later analysis identified candidate immune exposures from TCR beta sequences and the way those sequences occurred across donors. An earlier analysis of nearly 600 of the donors applied high-throughput TCR beta sequencing to assess whether each TCR beta V gene segment acted as functional or pseudogenic. Alongside the repertoire data, information on donor age, sex, ethnicity and CMV serostatus was compiled. A later genetic analysis used genome-wide SNP genotypes for about 60% of the roughly 700 donors, treating that subset as a discovery cohort. All discovery cohort repertoires had been generated on a single sequencing platform. Both class I and class II loci were covered by HLA typing, at four-digit resolution. Typing coverage varied by locus: roughly 629-640 donors for A, B, C, DRB1 and DQB1; more than 500 for DQA1; approximately 610 for DPA1; approximately 470 for DPB1. About 5 DR-DQ haplotypes were handled as single units for association and clustering, since linkage in the cohort was strong. On average, roughly 240,000 unique TCR beta nucleotide sequences were sequenced per donor among about 400 genotyped donors of the cohort, with 15% to 20% of those sequences being non-productive. The study at large found these results: Approximately 18 rarely observed V segments, including chromosome 9 orphons, were excluded from the earlier analysis of about 600 of the donors because counts were too low. In both the original and validation cohorts, the classifier was reported to diagnose cytomegalovirus status with high specificity and sensitivity. Linkage disequilibrium might explain the correlated functional status among segregating V segments, but an unknown experimental factor could not be ruled out. A later analysis found that HLA-associated TCR beta chains were more clonally expanded and had lower generation probabilities than equally common non-associated chains. Presence/absence analyses assumed roughly uniform sequencing depth across donors, an assumption that may not hold. In a later genetic analysis, a missense DCLRE1C variant was associated with V-gene and J-gene trimming of TCR beta chains, and the association was replicated in an independent cohort. Three of the identified cytomegalovirus-associated TCR beta chains were confirmed in vitro to be specific for cytomegalovirus antigens. At a false discovery rate of 0.05, a later analysis linked some 18,000 TCR beta sequences to specific HLA alleles. A cluster of highly shared sequence variants was judged likely to represent a technical artifact of the sequencing pipeline. Some IMGT-functional V segments, including TRBV6-2 and TRBV6-3, could not be distinguished by the 87-base-pair reads and were therefore excluded. Because some donors lacked HLA typing at each locus, the association tests relied only on the typed subset. According to a later genetic analysis, donors in an Asian-associated ancestry cluster had fewer N-insertions in productive TCRs than the approximately 630-donor mean. In an earlier analysis of 587 of the donors, most TCR beta V segments appeared in productive rearrangements about 87% or about 30% of the time, broadly matching IMGT annotations. In a later analysis, TCR association rates were found to vary across HLA loci, with the most associated TCRs seen for DRB1 alleles and the fewest for HLA-C alleles. In a later analysis, most CMV-associated TCR beta chains were found to appear HLA-restricted, with HLA associations seemingly driven largely by CMV exposure. Most TCR sequences were seen in very few donors, while some public TCRs were found in many individuals. The authors suggested that the approach could potentially be extended to other disease states and immunological phenotypes. For the cohort, immune exposure information was limited to CMV serostatus. The cohort was sequenced for TCR beta chains only, and without alpha or paired-chain data the features that could be detected were limited. A further reported finding was that TCR beta sequences accurately predicted the HLA-A and HLA-B alleles for most subjects in the first cohort. In the study, some 180 TCR beta chains were listed as associated with cytomegalovirus. When HLA alleles, especially DR and DQ, strongly co-occurred, attributing TCR associations to individual alleles was difficult. According to a later analysis, parvovirus B19, influenza, CMV and Epstein-Barr virus appeared linked to several top co-occurrence clusters.

In regard to this clone: Its antigen is still unknown. There are no base qualities to consult, and no much larger clone falls within one base.

The cohort comprised 670 or so healthy bone marrow donors. At the time of sampling, all cohort members were nominally healthy, though unrecorded immune exposures were likely present. The donor tested CMV seropositive, placing the donor among the approximately 310 seropositive members of the cohort. Every donor gave a peripheral blood sample, and the peripheral blood mononuclear cells from that sample were used for TCR beta sequencing. The Qiagen DNeasy Blood Extraction Kit was used to extract genomic DNA from the blood cell samples. The CDR3 covers 11 residues, taking in both the cysteine and the phenylalanine. Kept here is only the CDR3 DNA, which spans 33 bases and is read in frame from base 1. V was cut back by 5 bases and J by 8 bases, leaving a gap of 10 bases between them. CDR1 and CDR2 were assigned from the germline V gene (reference sequence) as DFQATT and SNEGSKA. Library preparation was by the immunoSEQ multiplex PCR assay. For the multiplex PCR, a mixture combining 60 forward primers for TCR Vbeta segments and 13 reverse primers for TCR Jbeta segments was used. The CDR3 region of rearranged TCR beta genes was amplified from genomic DNA by a multiplex PCR assay. On the Illumina HiSeq System, the amplified TCR beta libraries were sequenced as 87-base-pair reads. Turning to the authors' computational methods: A later analysis tallied 75 million to 85 million unique TCR beta chains across the 600 to 700 repertoires, and some 10 million of those chains were shared by two or more donors. Raw reads were error-corrected and collapsed into unique sequences by a nearest-neighbor algorithm in which closely related sequences were merged to remove PCR and sequencing errors. Alignment of CDR3 sequences to IMGT reference sequences was used to assign V, D and J gene segments. For a sequence to be retained, a match of at least six nucleotides was required to both a V gene segment and a J gene segment. Rearrangements were called productive when the CDR3 lacked stop codons and stayed in frame with V and J; all others were non-productive. CDR3 was defined according to IMGT convention as the region running from the second conserved V-encoded cysteine to the conserved J-encoded phenylalanine. Sequences without an unambiguous match to a single V gene segment were excluded from the earlier analysis of about 630 of the donors. In an earlier analysis of 587 of the donors, a V segment was called functional when productive rearrangements were above 56.7%, and segregating when the standard deviation between donors exceeded 5%. A statistical classification framework was developed to diagnose cytomegalovirus status using the catalog of TCR beta chain sequences. V and J gene assignment, in a later analysis, came from comparing TCR nucleotide sequences with IMGT/GENE-DB human TR gene sequences. Using the TCRdist pipeline, a later analysis assigned CDR3 sequences along with most-parsimonious VDJ recombination scenarios. A later analysis defined each TCR beta chain by its CDR3 amino acid sequence plus V-gene family, and excluded reads lacking a unique V-gene family. To address suspected cross-contamination and a sequencing artifact, a later analysis removed under 600 highly shared, low-generation-probability nucleotide sequences. In a later analysis, a clonal expansion index was calculated for each public chain from normalized within-repertoire ranks of inferred template counts. In a later analysis, generation probabilities were computed with a VDJ recombination model fitted to out-of-frame rearrangements, and the resulting probabilities were checked against IGoR. A later analysis scored TCR-TCR, TCR-HLA and TCR-CMV co-occurrence with hypergeometric tests, applying a repertoire-size bias correction to TCR pairs. A later analysis estimated false discovery rates by permuting HLA or CMV assignments 20 times. A later analysis grouped co-occurring TCRs with DBSCAN, adding TCRdist sequence similarity when clustering within HLA-allele-positive subsets. Repertoires with fewer than 30,000 or more than 120,000 public chains, plus five repertoires with anomalous nucleotide sharing, were excluded from co-occurrence clustering. Drawn from immuneACCESS, this table holds only the in-frame rearrangements with V and J called that TCRdb kept. Clones are partly lost; checked studies trace under half to an unresolved V gene and leave the rest unexplained. V, J and clone size reflect that table, while D and trimming were determined from the DNA. The sample table contains about 150,000 clones; only one count was recorded for 75% of them. 11% of the sample goes to the ten largest clones.

The sample consisted of PBMCs. This receptor was taken from a man aged 18 to 30 in good health and CMV-seropositive. The chain was built from TRBV20-1 and TRBJ2-1; TRBD2 is possibly the D segment (6 matching bases). This receptor carries the CDR3 CSARSGDEQFF. The bases are TGCAGTGCTCGGTCGGGAGATGAGCAGTTCTTC.